This TCR beta chain was captured in a study of T cell responses to AZD1222 COVID-19 vaccine. Turning to the study itself: Pooled together were second doses at about 4 or about 12 weeks. Study results and caveats: White British ancestry dominated among donors, who included more females, and clonal diversity was possibly underestimated. Regions 160-218 and 743-854 held dominance among vaccine-associated CD4 TCRs, which spanned spike. Repertoires were obtained solely post-peak T cell response.

Per the germline V gene, CDR1 is MNHEY and CDR2 is SVGEGT. CDR3 length equals 14 residues. The germline V and J ends were trimmed by 4 bases and 4 bases, with 11 bases remaining between them. TCRdb keeps only in-frame clones here, not all; method: immunoSEQ multiplex PCR. The sample shows 150,000 to 160,000 clones, around nine tenths of them seen only once. Comments on this clone: Its matching antigen is unknown.

The source of this sequence is an adult in good health. The V gene is TRBV6-2 or TRBV6-3, the J gene TRBJ1-5; tentative D call: TRBD1 (5 bases). The source material was peripheral blood, sampled on day 0 of AZD1222 vaccination. The CDR3 is CASSSGTGNQPQHF. The CDR3 DNA sequence: TGTGCCAGCAGTTCTGGGACGGGAAATCAGCCCCAGCATTTT.